This T cell receptor beta chain came from a study of cytomegalovirus exposure and HLA in healthy donors. For this clone: Its antigen remains unidentified.

General study findings and limits: The study listed around 150 cytomegalovirus-associated TCR beta chains.

The PCR was carried out with 60 Vbeta primers and 13 Jbeta primers. Clones were sequenced by immunoSEQ multiplex PCR, and TCRdb holds only the in-frame ones, with some missing. The sample shows about 180,000 clones, approximately 84% of them seen only once. The TCR was taken from a girl under 18 in good health and CMV-seropositive. Sequenced sample: PBMCs.

CDR3 loop: CASSLGWASANSPLHF. CDR3 coding DNA: TGTGCCAGCAGTTTAGGTTGGGCGTCGGCTAATTCACCCCTCCACTTT. The chain uses TRBV27 and TRBJ1-6; no definite D call. This CDR3 spans 16 amino acids. Germline V gene data show CDR1 as MNHEY and CDR2 as SMNVEV (reference sequence). V lost 2 bases, J lost 6 bases, and 14 bases lay in between.